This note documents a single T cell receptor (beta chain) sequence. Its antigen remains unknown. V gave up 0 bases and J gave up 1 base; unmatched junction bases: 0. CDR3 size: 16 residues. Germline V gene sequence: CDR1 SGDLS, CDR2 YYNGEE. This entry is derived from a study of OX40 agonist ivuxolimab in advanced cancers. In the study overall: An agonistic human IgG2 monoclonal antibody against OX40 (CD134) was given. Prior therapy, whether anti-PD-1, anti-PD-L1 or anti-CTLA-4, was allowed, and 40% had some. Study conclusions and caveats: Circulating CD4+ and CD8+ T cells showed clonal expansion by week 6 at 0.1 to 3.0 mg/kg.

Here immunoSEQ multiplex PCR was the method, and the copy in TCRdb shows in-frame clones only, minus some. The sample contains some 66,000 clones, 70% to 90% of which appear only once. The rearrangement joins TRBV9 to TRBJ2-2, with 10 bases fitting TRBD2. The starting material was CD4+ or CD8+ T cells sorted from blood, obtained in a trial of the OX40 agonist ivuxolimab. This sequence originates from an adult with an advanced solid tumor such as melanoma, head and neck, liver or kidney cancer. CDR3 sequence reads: CASSVGTSGNTGELFF. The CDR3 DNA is TGTGCCAGCAGCGTAGGGACTAGCGGGAACACCGGGGAGCTGTTTTTT.